This section outlines one T cell receptor (beta chain) sequence together with its context. Germline trimming cut 4 bases from V and 4 bases from J; bases unmatched to any gene: 8. Germline V lookup: CDR1 SQVTM, CDR2 ANQGSEA. CDR3 length: 14 amino acids. The sample belongs to a study of shared clonotypes between healthy human individuals. As for the study in general: The cohort comprised a couple of women and a few men. Their ages spanned 18 to 49 years.

TCRdb keeps only in-frame clones here, not all; method: immunoSEQ multiplex PCR. Of around 1.1 million clones detected, approximately 78% appear once; the ten largest clones hold roughly 0.57%. Donors comprised only Caucasian adults living in Nashville, Tennessee. A split of CD4+ cells into CD45RA+ naive and CD45RA-negative memory subsets was performed. The TCR comes from a man aged 18 to 30 in good health. Some clones in this sample may be carry-over from other donors' samples. The chain carries TRBV29-1 and TRBJ2-3, with 7 bases matching TRBD2. Sequenced material: memory CD4+ T cells from PBMCs. The subset: CD45RA-negative fraction. The DNA for the CDR3 is TGCAGCGTTGTAGGTGGGAGGGCTCCAGATACGCAGTATTTT. Protein sequence: CSVVGGRAPDTQYF.